The 31 T cell receptor beta chains listed next were all sequenced from one sample in a study of T cells expressing NK-cell markers. TCRdb re-called the 5' RACE reads; every CDR3 protein appears as one record, without DNA. This sample's table has roughly 150,000 distinct CDR3 sequences. The sequenced material came from blood T cells: a sorted CD56 or NKG2C T cell subset, CD4+ or CD8+ T cells, or bulk PBMC T cells (not recorded which). These receptors originate from a woman between 18 and 70 years old in good health.

This CDR3 is CASSAGTGGGEAFF. The rearrangement joins TRBV6-4 to TRBJ1-1; the TRBD1 assignment by TCRdb is unverifiable without DNA. The germline gives CDR1 MRHNA, CDR2 SNTAGT. The length of the CDR3 is 14 residues.

The chain joins TRBV9 to TRBJ2-2; the D call of TRBD1 rests on TCRdb alone, since no DNA is present to check it. CDR3 size: 14 residues. CDR1 and CDR2 (germline): SGDLS, YYNGEE. The CDR3 region is CASSATGLGGELFF.

V and J are TRBV7-9 and TRBJ2-1; the TCRdb call, TRBD1, lacks DNA for checking. CDR3 length equals 14 residues. The germline gives CDR1 SEHNR, CDR2 FQNEAQ (reference sequence). The CDR3 spells CASSPPGWDNEQFF. The full variable domain, completed using reference TRBV7-9 and TRBJ2-1, is DTGVSQNPRHKITKRGQNVTFRCDPISEHNRLYWYRQTLGQGPEFLTYFQNEAQLEKSRLLSDRFSAERPKGSFSTLEIQRTEQGDSAMYLCASSPPGWDNEQFFGPGTRLTVL.

V is TRBV20-1 and J is TRBJ2-3; absent DNA, TCRdb's TRBD1 call cannot be checked. This CDR3 has 12 residues. Germline lookup yields CDR1 DFQATT and CDR2 SNEGSKA (reference sequence). CDR3 sequence reads: CSAEQGPDTQYF.

The rearrangement joins TRBV11-2 to TRBJ2-2; absent DNA, TCRdb's TRBD1 call cannot be checked. CDR3 length: 17 amino acids. The V gene's germline CDR1 is SGHAT and CDR2 FQNNGV. This chain's CDR3 is CASSGFGGRKNTGELFF. Complete variable domain (other parts from reference TRBV11-2 and TRBJ2-2): EAGVAQSPRYKIIEKRQSVAFWCNPISGHATLYWYQQILGQGPKLLIQFQNNGVVDDSQLPKDRFSAERLKGVDSTLKIQPAKLEDSAVYLCASSGFGGRKNTGELFFGEGSRLTVL.

The V call is TRBV7-3, the J call TRBJ2-3. Germline V gives CDR1 SGHTA, CDR2 FQGTGA. The CDR3 length is 16 residues. The CDR3 here is CASSLIGGMSTDTQYF.

The CDR3 is CASRPTGRVNTEAFF. The genes are TRBV6-1 and TRBJ1-1. Per germline, CDR1 MNHNS and CDR2 SASEGT. The CDR3 runs to 15 residues.

The chain joins TRBV2 to TRBJ2-3; the TRBD1 assignment by TCRdb is unverifiable without DNA. Germline CDR1 reads SNHLY; CDR2 reads FYNNEI. CDR3 length: 12 residues. CDR3 protein: CASRGEADSQYF.

This chain uses TRBV5-1 with TRBJ2-2; TCRdb's assignment of TRBD1 cannot be checked, as there is no DNA. CDR3 length: 17 residues. The germline CDR1 and CDR2 sequences are SGHRS and YFSETQ. This chain's CDR3 is CASSLDQGAARSGELFF. The full variable domain, with the rest looked up from reference TRBV5-1 and TRBJ2-2, is KAGVTQTPRYLIKTRGQQVTLSCSPISGHRSVSWYQQTPGQGLQFLFEYFSETQRNKGNFPGRFSGRQFSNSRSEMNVSTLELGDSALYLCASSLDQGAARSGELFFGEGSRLTVL.

This rearrangement joins TRBV21-1 to TRBJ2-4; there is no DNA to check the TCRdb D call of TRBD2. TRBV21-1 is classified as a pseudogene. The CDR3 sequence is 21 residues long. CDR3 in amino acids: CASSKAVYSGGRVLSKNIQYF.

CDR3 sequence: CASRKAGADNSPLHF. The chain carries TRBV2 and TRBJ1-6; the D call of TRBD1 rests on TCRdb alone, since no DNA is present to check it. Germline-derived CDR1 and CDR2 are SNHLY and FYNNEI. The CDR3 length is 15 residues. Based on the CDR3 plus reference TRBV2 and TRBJ1-6, the full variable domain is EPEVTQTPSHQVTQMGQEVILRCVPISNHLYFYWYRQILGQKVEFLVSFYNNEISEKSEIFDDQFSVERPDGSNFTLKIRSTKLEDSAMYFCASRKAGADNSPLHFGNGTRLTVT.

The chain uses TRBV7-9 and TRBJ1-4; checking the TCRdb D call of TRBD1 is not possible without DNA. CDR3 size: 15 residues. CDR1 and CDR2 (germline): SEHNR, FQNEAQ (reference sequence). The CDR3 spells CASSLSGTENEKLFF.

V and J are TRBV5-1 and TRBJ1-3; TCRdb returns TRBD1, unconfirmable since there is no DNA. The CDR3 is 15 amino acids. CDR1 is SGHRS, CDR2 YFSETQ, per germline. The CDR3 here is CASSGGTGVGNTIYF.

The CDR3 region is CASSFGTSLSTQYF. The V gene is TRBV7-2, the J gene TRBJ2-5; there is no DNA to check the TCRdb D call of TRBD2. The germline gives CDR1 SGHTA, CDR2 FQGNSA. This CDR3 has 14 amino acids.

The V and J genes are TRBV11-1 and TRBJ2-1; lacking DNA, the TRBD1 call made by TCRdb goes unchecked. The germline V gene encodes CDR1 SGHAT and CDR2 FQDESV (reference sequence). CDR3 length: 13 amino acids. The CDR3 region is CAIDLDPVGEQFF. The complete variable domain, with remaining parts taken from reference TRBV11-1 and TRBJ2-1, reads EAEVAQSPRYKITEKSQAVAFWCDPISGHATLYWYRQILGQGPELLVQFQDESVVDDSQLPKDRFSAERLKGVDSTLKIQPAELGDSAMYLCAIDLDPVGEQFFGPGTRLTVL.

The chain joins TRBV7-2 to TRBJ2-5; the D call from TCRdb, TRBD1, cannot be confirmed without DNA. Looked up from germline, CDR1 is SGHTA and CDR2 is FQGNSA. The CDR3 spans 14 residues. The CDR3 spells CASSLAGGQETQYF. The complete variable domain, with remaining parts taken from reference TRBV7-2 and TRBJ2-5, reads GAGVSQSPSNKVTEKGKDVELRCDPISGHTALYWYRQSLGQGLEFLIYFQGNSAPDKSGLPSDRFSAERTGGSVSTLTIQRTQQEDSAVYLCASSLAGGQETQYFGPGTRLLVL.

The chain links TRBV9 to TRBJ1-6; absent DNA, TCRdb's TRBD1 call cannot be checked. The CDR3 has 13 residues. Germline CDR1 reads SGDLS; CDR2 reads YYNGEE. Here the CDR3 reads CASSGTDGSPLHF.

CDR3 protein: CASSFSSGARETQYF. This rearrangement joins TRBV7-2 to TRBJ2-5. This CDR3 spans 15 amino acids. Germline loops: CDR1 SGHTA, CDR2 FQGNSA.

The CDR3 sequence is CASSQNRDGSGNTIYF. This rearrangement joins TRBV7-2 to TRBJ1-3; the D call from TCRdb, TRBD1, cannot be confirmed without DNA. Germline CDR1 SGHTA, CDR2 FQGNSA. The CDR3 consists of 16 residues.

V is TRBV3-1 and J is TRBJ2-1; the TRBD2 assignment by TCRdb is unverifiable without DNA. CDR1 LGHDT and CDR2 YNNKEL come from the germline V gene (reference sequence). The CDR3 consists of 14 residues. The CDR3 loop is CASSQRAKLNEQFF.

The chain uses TRBV29-1 and TRBJ2-4; TCRdb outputs TRBD1, but without DNA this stays unchecked. Germline CDR1 and CDR2: SQVTM and ANQGSEA. The CDR3 consists of 14 residues. CDR3 amino acids: CSGKEDIAKNIQYF.

The rearrangement joins TRBV12-3 or TRBV12-4 to TRBJ2-2; TCRdb outputs TRBD1, but without DNA this stays unchecked. This CDR3 has 15 amino acids. This CDR3 reads CASTLRQGMAGELFF.

The chain joins TRBV24-1 to TRBJ2-5; the TCRdb D gene call, TRBD2, has no DNA to confirm it. This CDR3 region has 16 residues. Germline loops: CDR1 KGHDR, CDR2 SFDVKD. The CDR3 loop reads CATSDRVAGGSETQYF.

V usage is TRBV6-1 and J usage is TRBJ1-4; TCRdb outputs TRBD1, but without DNA this stays unchecked. Germline V lookup: CDR1 MNHNS, CDR2 SASEGT. This CDR3 is 16 amino acids long. CDR3 loop: CAAGSRTGSTNEKLFF.

The genes are TRBV13 and TRBJ2-1; TCRdb outputs TRBD2, but without DNA this stays unchecked. The length of the CDR3 is 17 residues. The V gene's germline CDR1 is PRHDT and CDR2 FYEKMQ (reference sequence). The chain's CDR3 is CASSSKSPSGVYNEQFF.

V is TRBV20-1 and J is TRBJ2-1; TCRdb calls TRBD2, which cannot be checked without DNA. This CDR3 comprises 13 residues. Germline-derived CDR1 and CDR2 are DFQATT and SNEGSKA (reference sequence). CDR3: CSASLSSYNEQFF.

The chain combines TRBV6-1 with TRBJ2-7. CDR1 and CDR2 (germline): MNHNS, SASEGT. The CDR3 extends over 13 amino acids. The CDR3 here is CASSTTFSYEQYF.

The rearrangement uses TRBV10-3 and TRBJ1-1. Germline lookup yields CDR1 ENHRY and CDR2 SYGVKD. CDR3 length: 12 amino acids. The CDR3 protein is CAISPGPTEAFF.

CDR3 residues: CASSQPGQRFYGYTF. The chain is built from TRBV3-1 and TRBJ1-2; TCRdb indicates TRBD1, and absent DNA this call remains unverified. This CDR3 spans 15 amino acids. Germline CDR1 is LGHDT and CDR2 is YNNKEL (reference sequence).

The CDR3 loop reads CASSQGGRTNEKLFF. The V call is TRBV3-1, the J call TRBJ1-4; TCRdb calls TRBD1, which cannot be checked without DNA. The CDR3 has 15 residues. Germline CDR1 LGHDT, CDR2 YNNKEL (reference sequence).

J is TRBJ2-1 and V is TRBV7-8; the TCRdb call, TRBD2, lacks DNA for checking. The CDR3 is 14 amino acids. CDR1 and CDR2 from the germline V gene are SGHVS and FQNEAQ. CDR3 sequence: CASSSIAGGDEQFF.